Sequencing of this T cell receptor (beta chain) was carried out in a study of blood T cell repertoires in COVID-19. On the study more broadly: Acute and convalescent COVID-19 samples came from the United States, Italy and Spain. From T cells, B-cell-depleted T cells, or PBMCs came the material, which was cDNA or gDNA.

Per the original methods: By means of reference gene primer amplification, nucleated cell counts were estimated. Produced via immunoSEQ multiplex PCR; TCRdb's table is partial and in-frame only. V, J and clone size are taken as reported in that table, and D and trimming were inferred from the DNA itself. The sample consists of approximately 200,000 clones, 70% to 90% of them appearing once. From germline, CDR1 is MDHEN and CDR2 SYDVKM. The length of the CDR3 is 17 residues. Trimming removed 8 bases from V and 5 bases from J; junction bases left unmatched: 18. Sequenced sample: peripheral blood. This chain uses TRBV28 with TRBJ1-2; 9 bases line up with TRBD1. The receptor was derived from a man aged 55-75 years with acute or convalescent COVID-19. The CDR3 is CASAQPGQGLLRYGYTF. CDR3 DNA: TGTGCCAGCGCTCAACCGGGACAGGGATTGCTTAGATATGGCTACACCTTC.